The rows below give T cell receptor beta chains drawn from one sample of a study of cytomegalovirus exposure and HLA in healthy donors. Clones were read by immunoSEQ multiplex PCR, and TCRdb kept only the in-frame ones, dropping some. The sample includes a few hundred thousand clones, 84% seen only once; the top ten take approximately 2%. Sequenced sample: PBMCs. The origin of the receptors is a woman in her forties in good health and CMV-seropositive. CDR3s include the opening cysteine and the closing phenylalanine or tryptophan. A D gene is named only where the DNA matches it firmly.

>TRBV29-1|TRBJ2-3|-
CSVEYNTDTQYF
TGCAGCGTTGAATACAACACAGATACGCAGTATTTT
>TRBV30|TRBJ2-7|TRBD2
CAWSPKAGEGHNYEQYF
TGTGCCTGGAGTCCCAAAGCGGGAGAAGGGCATAACTACGAGCAGTACTTC
>TRBV27|TRBJ2-7|TRBD2
CASSHRDYAYEQYF
TGTGCCAGCAGTCACCGGGACTACGCGTACGAGCAGTACTTC
>TRBV10-3|TRBJ2-7|-
CAIRDNLNEQYF
TGTGCCATCAGGGACAATTTAAACGAGCAGTACTTC
>TRBV19|TRBJ1-2|-
CASSIRGSYGYTF
TGTGCCAGTAGTATACGGGGAAGCTATGGCTACACCTTC
>TRBV28|TRBJ1-1|-
CASSQTGNTEAFF
TGTGCCAGCAGTCAAACAGGCAACACTGAAGCTTTCTTT
>TRBV6-5|TRBJ2-7|TRBD1
CASSRDRGYEQYF
TGTGCCAGCAGTCGCGACAGGGGCTACGAGCAGTACTTC
>TRBV19|TRBJ2-5|TRBD1
CASSRTGWGGETQYF
TGTGCCAGTAGCCGGACAGGCTGGGGCGGGGAGACCCAGTACTTC
>TRBV13|TRBJ2-3|TRBD2
CASSLAGGPSDTQYF
TGTGCCAGCAGTCTAGCGGGAGGGCCCTCAGATACGCAGTATTTT
>TRBV29-1|TRBJ2-7|-
CSVFETARYEQYF
TGCAGCGTTTTCGAAACCGCCAGGTACGAGCAGTACTTC
>TRBV27|TRBJ1-1|TRBD1
CASSPLGQGLNTEAFF
TGTGCCAGCAGTCCACTAGGACAGGGATTGAACACTGAAGCTTTCTTT
>TRBV10-3|TRBJ2-5|TRBD1
CAISEGGQGPQETQYF
TGTGCCATCAGTGAGGGGGGACAGGGCCCCCAAGAGACCCAGTACTTC
>TRBV10-3|TRBJ1-2|-
CAISDLTGYGYTF
TGTGCCATCAGTGACCTGACAGGCTATGGCTACACCTTC
>TRBV29-1|TRBJ2-1|TRBD2
CSVASGPNEQFF
TGCAGCGTGGCTAGCGGTCCGAATGAGCAGTTCTTC
>TRBV6-5|TRBJ2-5|TRBD2
CASSSLPGGGETQYF
TGTGCCAGCAGTTCGCTACCGGGAGGGGGGGAGACCCAGTACTTC
>TRBV4-2|TRBJ2-2|-
CASSLLDRNTGELFF
TGTGCCAGCAGCCTCCTAGACAGGAACACCGGGGAGCTGTTTTTT
>TRBV4-2|TRBJ2-3|TRBD2
CASSSLSIAGSTDTQYF
TGTGCCAGCAGCTCTCTCTCGATAGCGGGAAGCACAGATACGCAGTATTTT
>TRBV7-2|TRBJ1-1|TRBD1
CASSTPDRVTEAFF
TGTGCCAGCAGCACCCCGGACAGGGTAACTGAAGCTTTCTTT